These T cell receptor beta chains were read from a single sample in a study of regulatory T cells in long-lasting Graves disease. TCRdb called the multiplex PCR reads again in MiXCR, with one record for every CDR3 protein. Of under 500,000 distinct CDR3 sequences in the sample, 16% are singletons; the top ten hold around 11%. The sample was also linked to a second study, of T cells in Graves' hyperthyroidism and ophthalmopathy.

Sequencing was performed on peripheral blood mononuclear cells (PBMCs), taken at new diagnosis, from a patient treated with antithyroid drugs. The receptor set was obtained from a woman under 40 with Graves disease. CDR3s include the opening cysteine and the closing phenylalanine or tryptophan. The order of the fields is J gene, V gene, CDR3 protein.

j_gene: TRBJ2-7; v_gene: TRBV7-6; CDR3aa: CASSDTTGGVYF
j_gene: TRBJ1-6; v_gene: TRBV7-9; CDR3aa: CASSFVRRPLHF
j_gene: TRBJ2-5; v_gene: TRBV28; CDR3aa: CASSSPRDLAKETQYF
j_gene: TRBJ2-2; v_gene: TRBV12-3/TRBV12-4; CDR3aa: CASSSRRRGLAGGANTGELFF
j_gene: TRBJ2-2; v_gene: TRBV11-2; CDR3aa: CASSLSGRGELFF
j_gene: TRBJ2-7; v_gene: TRBV7-9; CDR3aa: CASSLVGNPLYEQYF
j_gene: TRBJ2-7; v_gene: TRBV15; CDR3aa: CATSREARSYEQYF
j_gene: TRBJ1-3; v_gene: TRBV18; CDR3aa: CASSPQRLGNTIYF
j_gene: TRBJ1-1; v_gene: TRBV13; CDR3aa: CASSGTGRATEAFF
j_gene: TRBJ2-7; v_gene: TRBV11-2; CDR3aa: CASSLGVIFGYEQYF
j_gene: TRBJ1-5; v_gene: TRBV28; CDR3aa: CASTGGWPQHF
j_gene: TRBJ1-4; v_gene: TRBV18; CDR3aa: CASSTAKDPNEKLFF
j_gene: TRBJ2-1; v_gene: TRBV10-1; CDR3aa: CASAKETGTYNEQFF
j_gene: TRBJ2-1; v_gene: TRBV28; CDR3aa: CASRPGLAPYNEQFF
j_gene: TRBJ2-7; v_gene: TRBV5-1; CDR3aa: CASSSGGVSEQYF
j_gene: TRBJ2-1; v_gene: TRBV20-1; CDR3aa: CSATGGGFNEQFF
j_gene: TRBJ2-1; v_gene: TRBV6-2/TRBV6-3; CDR3aa: CASRDRGGRGYNEQFF
j_gene: TRBJ2-2; v_gene: TRBV18; CDR3aa: CASSPSTGVTGELFF
j_gene: TRBJ2-1; v_gene: TRBV29-1; CDR3aa: CSVEDRGSYNEQFF
j_gene: TRBJ1-1; v_gene: TRBV27; CDR3aa: CASSTREGRRGRAEAFF
j_gene: TRBJ2-5; v_gene: TRBV30; CDR3aa: CAWNRNRIQETQYF
j_gene: TRBJ2-7; v_gene: TRBV4-1; CDR3aa: CASSQQNRGTYEQYF
j_gene: TRBJ1-1; v_gene: TRBV28; CDR3aa: CASSPRGGRRNTEAFF
j_gene: TRBJ1-4; v_gene: TRBV7-9; CDR3aa: CASSLVWGSGEKLFF
j_gene: TRBJ1-1; v_gene: TRBV6-1; CDR3aa: CASTDTGGGYEAFF
j_gene: TRBJ2-5; v_gene: TRBV29-1; CDR3aa: CSVERLAVYSETQYF
j_gene: TRBJ2-2; v_gene: TRBV20-1; CDR3aa: CSARDLLGWGELFF
j_gene: TRBJ1-5; v_gene: TRBV4-1; CDR3aa: CASSRDGGGLNQPQHF
j_gene: TRBJ1-1; v_gene: TRBV7-9; CDR3aa: CASSFPLTGTMNTEAFF